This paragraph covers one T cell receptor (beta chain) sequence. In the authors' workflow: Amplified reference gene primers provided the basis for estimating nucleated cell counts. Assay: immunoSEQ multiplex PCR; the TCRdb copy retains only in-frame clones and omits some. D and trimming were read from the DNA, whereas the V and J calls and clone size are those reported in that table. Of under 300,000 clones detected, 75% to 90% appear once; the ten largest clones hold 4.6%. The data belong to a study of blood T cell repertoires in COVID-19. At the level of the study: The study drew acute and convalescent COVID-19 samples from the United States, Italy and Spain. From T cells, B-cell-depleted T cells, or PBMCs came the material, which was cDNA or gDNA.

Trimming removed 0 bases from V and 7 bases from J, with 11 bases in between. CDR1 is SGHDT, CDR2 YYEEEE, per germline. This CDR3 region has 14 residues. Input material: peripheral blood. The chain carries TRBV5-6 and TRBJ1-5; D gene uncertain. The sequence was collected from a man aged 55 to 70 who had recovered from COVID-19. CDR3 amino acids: CASSLVKGGQPQHF. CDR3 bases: TGTGCCAGCAGCTTGGTCAAGGGAGGACAGCCCCAGCATTTT. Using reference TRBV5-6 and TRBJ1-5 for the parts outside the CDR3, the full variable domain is DAGVTQSPTHLIKTRGQQVTLRCSPKSGHDTVSWYQQALGQGPQFIFQYYEEEERQRGNFPDRFSGHQFPNYSSELNVNALLLGDSALYLCASSLVKGGQPQHFGDGTRLSIL.